One and the same sample provided the 8 T cell receptor beta chains below, sequenced in a study of PD-L1 blockade in urothelial cancer. Using immunoSEQ multiplex PCR, the repertoire was profiled, and TCRdb retains in-frame clones only, with some absent. The sample contains approximately 110,000 clones, about 85% of which appear only once. The source was PBMCs, collected around atezolizumab (anti-PD-L1) treatment. The receptors originated from a man aged 50 to 59 with urothelial cancer.

On this clone: Additional DNA sequences in this sample encode the identical CDR3. This sequence joins TRBV27 and TRBJ2-2; the D gene is possibly TRBD1 (6 bases). The CDR3 loop spans 13 amino acids. Germline values: CDR1 MNHEY, CDR2 SMNVEV (reference sequence). V was pared by 3 bases and J by 5 bases, with 7 bases between. The CDR3 loop is CASSLGATGELFF. In nucleotides, the CDR3 is TGTGCCAGCAGTTTGGGGGCGACCGGGGAGCTGTTTTTT.

The chain joins TRBV5-4 to TRBJ1-1, with 11 bases fitting TRBD1. From germline, CDR1 is SGHNT and CDR2 YYREEE (reference sequence). V lost 0 bases to trimming and J lost 7 bases; unmatched junction nucleotides: 8. This CDR3 comprises 16 residues. For the CDR3, the DNA is TGTGCCAGCAGCTTGGTGGTAGGGACAGGGGGGCGTGAAGCTTTCTTT. Its protein is CASSLVVGTGGREAFF.

This chain links TRBV7-2 with TRBJ1-2; no definite D call. The CDR3 spans 13 residues. CDR1 and CDR2 (germline): SGHTA, FQGNSA. V was cut by 1 base and J by 4 bases, with 7 bases left in between. Written as DNA, the CDR3 is TGTGCCAGCAGCTTAGACAGAGTCTATGGCTACACCTTC. Amino acids: CASSLDRVYGYTF.

The rearrangement uses TRBV4-1 and TRBJ1-5; unclear D gene. The germline gives CDR1 MGHRA, CDR2 YSYEKL. Trimming removed 0 bases from V and 0 bases from J, with 6 bases in between. The CDR3 covers 15 residues. The CDR3 nucleotides are TGCGCCAGCAGCCAAGATGACTTTAGCAATCAGCCCCAGCATTTT. Its translation is CASSQDDFSNQPQHF.

This sequence joins TRBV28 and TRBJ2-7; TRBD1 is a possible D gene (6 bases). The CDR3 spans 16 residues. Deletions cut 3 bases from V and 2 bases from J, with 17 bases between. Looked up from germline, CDR1 is MDHEN and CDR2 is SYDVKM. The CDR3 region is CASSFDPNRETYEQYF. CDR3 DNA: TGTGCCAGCAGTTTTGACCCGAACAGGGAAACCTACGAGCAGTACTTC.

The rearrangement joins TRBV18 to TRBJ2-7, with D possibly TRBD2 on 6 matching bases. In germline, CDR1 is KGHSH, CDR2 LQKENI. The V gene lost 0 bases and the J gene lost 1 base, with 16 bases spanning the gap. This CDR3 has 17 amino acids. The chain's CDR3 is CASSPPLGVADSYEQYF. The DNA of the CDR3 is TGTGCCAGCTCACCACCCCTTGGAGTAGCGGATTCCTACGAGCAGTACTTC. Combining the CDR3 with reference TRBV18 and TRBJ2-7 gives the whole variable domain NAGVMQNPRHLVRRRGQEARLRCSPMKGHSHVYWYRQLPEEGLKFMVYLQKENIIDESGMPKERFSAEFPKEGPSILRIQQVVRGDSAAYFCASSPPLGVADSYEQYFGPGTRLTVT.

A few counts support this clone. One end of the junction does not line up with germline, which may come from a read error. This CDR3 reads CASSARAGENSEAFF. For the CDR3, the DNA is TGTGCCAGCAGCGCCCGGGCGGGGGAGAACAGTGAAGCTTTCTTT. The chain has TRBV7-9 and TRBJ1-1; D might be TRBD1 (5 bases). The V gene's germline CDR1 is SEHNR and CDR2 FQNEAQ (reference sequence). The CDR3 length is 15 residues.

This rearrangement joins TRBV7-3 to TRBJ1-1, with D uncertain. V gave up 0 bases and J gave up 1 base, with 6 bases separating them. Germline CDR1 is SGHTA and CDR2 is FQGTGA. The length of the CDR3 is 14 residues. The CDR3 bases are TGTGCCAGCAGCTTAACGAGTACGAACACTGAAGCTTTCTTT. The encoded protein is CASSLTSTNTEAFF.